One T cell receptor (beta chain) is described in this entry. This entry is derived from a study of CD8 T cells in Susac syndrome. It was with random hexamers that roughly 0.45 to 1 ug RNA was reverse transcribed. TCRdb passed the immunoSEQ multiplex PCR reads through MiXCR, listing each CDR3 protein once. The profile shows about 50,000 distinct CDR3 sequences, 90% to 95% of them singletons. The authors carried out high-throughput sequencing of TCR beta. They applied it to CD8+ and CD4+ T cells obtained from blood. CDR1 is SEHNR, CDR2 FQNEAQ, per germline (reference sequence). CDR3 length equals 13 residues. V lost 5 bases, J lost 4 bases, and 9 bases lay in between.

The chain has TRBV7-9 and TRBJ1-3; no clear D gene. Sequences were obtained from CD8+ T cells from PBMCs. This sequence was found in a human donor with multiple sclerosis. CDR3 protein: CASSLPGGNTIYF. The CDR3 DNA reads as TGTGCCAGCAGCCTTCCCGGGGGAAACACCATATATTTT.